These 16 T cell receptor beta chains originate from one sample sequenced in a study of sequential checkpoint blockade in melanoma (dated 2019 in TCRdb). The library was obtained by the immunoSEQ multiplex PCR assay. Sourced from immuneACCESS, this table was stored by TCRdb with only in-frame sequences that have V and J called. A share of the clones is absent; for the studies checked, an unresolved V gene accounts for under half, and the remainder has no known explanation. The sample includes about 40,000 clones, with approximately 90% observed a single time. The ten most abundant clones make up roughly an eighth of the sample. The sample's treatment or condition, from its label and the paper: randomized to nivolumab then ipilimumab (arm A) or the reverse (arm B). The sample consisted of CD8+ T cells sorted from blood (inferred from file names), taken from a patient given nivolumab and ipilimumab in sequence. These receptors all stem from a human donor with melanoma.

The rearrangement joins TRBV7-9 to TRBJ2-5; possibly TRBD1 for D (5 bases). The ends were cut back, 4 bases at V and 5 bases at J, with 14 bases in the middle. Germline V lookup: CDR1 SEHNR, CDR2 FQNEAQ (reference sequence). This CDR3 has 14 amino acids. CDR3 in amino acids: CASSSPQGWETQYF. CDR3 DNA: TGTGCCAGCAGCTCCCCCCAGGGATGGGAGACCCAGTACTTC.

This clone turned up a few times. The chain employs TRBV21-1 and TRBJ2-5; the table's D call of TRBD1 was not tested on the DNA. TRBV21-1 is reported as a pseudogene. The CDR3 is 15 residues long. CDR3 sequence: CASSGPGTGVETQYF. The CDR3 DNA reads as TGTGCCAGCAGCGGTCCCGGGACAGGGGTTGAGACCCAGTACTTC.

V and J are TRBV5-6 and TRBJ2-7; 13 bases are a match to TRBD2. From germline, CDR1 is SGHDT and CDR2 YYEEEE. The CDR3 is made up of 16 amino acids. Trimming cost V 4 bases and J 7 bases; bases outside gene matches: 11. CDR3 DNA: TGTGCCAGCAGCCGAGGACTAGCGGGAGTTTTGTGGGAGCAGTACTTC. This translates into CASSRGLAGVLWEQYF.

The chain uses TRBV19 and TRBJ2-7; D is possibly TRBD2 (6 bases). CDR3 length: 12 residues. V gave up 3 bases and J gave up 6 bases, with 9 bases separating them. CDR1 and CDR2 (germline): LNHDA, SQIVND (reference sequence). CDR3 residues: CASSMWGLEQYF. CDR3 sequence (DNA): TGTGCCAGTAGTATGTGGGGACTCGAGCAGTACTTC.

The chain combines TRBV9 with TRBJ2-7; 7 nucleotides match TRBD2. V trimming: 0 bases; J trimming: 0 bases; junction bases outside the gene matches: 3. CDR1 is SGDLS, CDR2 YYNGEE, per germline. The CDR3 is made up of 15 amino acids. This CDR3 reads CASSVASGPSYEQYF. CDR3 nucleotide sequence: TGTGCCAGCAGCGTAGCTAGCGGACCCTCCTACGAGCAGTACTTC.

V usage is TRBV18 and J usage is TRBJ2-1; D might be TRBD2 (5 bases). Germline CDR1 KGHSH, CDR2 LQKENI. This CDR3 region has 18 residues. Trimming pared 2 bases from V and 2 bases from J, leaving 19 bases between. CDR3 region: CASSPYEPTPGAYNEQFF. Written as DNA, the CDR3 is TGTGCCAGCTCACCATACGAACCGACTCCCGGGGCCTACAATGAGCAGTTCTTC.

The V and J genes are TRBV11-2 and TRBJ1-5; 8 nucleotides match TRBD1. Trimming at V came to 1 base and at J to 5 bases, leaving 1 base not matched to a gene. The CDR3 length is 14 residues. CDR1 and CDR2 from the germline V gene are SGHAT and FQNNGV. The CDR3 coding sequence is TGTGCCAGCAGCTTAGGGACAGGGTATCAGCCCCAGCATTTT. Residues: CASSLGTGYQPQHF.

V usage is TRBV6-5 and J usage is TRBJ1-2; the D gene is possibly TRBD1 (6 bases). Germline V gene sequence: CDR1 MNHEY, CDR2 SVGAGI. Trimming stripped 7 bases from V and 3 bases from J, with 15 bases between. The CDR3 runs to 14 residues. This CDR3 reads CASTQGPEDYGYTF. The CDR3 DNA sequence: TGTGCCAGCACACAGGGACCCGAAGACTATGGCTACACCTTC.

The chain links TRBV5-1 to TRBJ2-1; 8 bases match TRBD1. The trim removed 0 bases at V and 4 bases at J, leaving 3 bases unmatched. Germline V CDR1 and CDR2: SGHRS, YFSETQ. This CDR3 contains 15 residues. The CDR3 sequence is CASSLEQGAYNEQFF. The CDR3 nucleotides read TGCGCCAGCAGCTTGGAGCAGGGGGCGTACAATGAGCAGTTCTTC.

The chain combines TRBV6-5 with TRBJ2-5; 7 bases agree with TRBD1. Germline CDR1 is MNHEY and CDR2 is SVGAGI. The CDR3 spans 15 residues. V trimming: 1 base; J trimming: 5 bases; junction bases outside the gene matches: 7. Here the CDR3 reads CASSYLTGTWETQYF. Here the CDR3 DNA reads TGTGCCAGCAGTTACTTGACAGGGACGTGGGAGACCCAGTACTTC.

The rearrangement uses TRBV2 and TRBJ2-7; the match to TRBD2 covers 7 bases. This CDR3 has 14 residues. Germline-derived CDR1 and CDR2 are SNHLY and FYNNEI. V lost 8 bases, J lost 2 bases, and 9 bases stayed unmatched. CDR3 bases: TGTGCCAGCGAAGCCGGGACTATCACCTACGAGCAGTACTTC. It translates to CASEAGTITYEQYF.

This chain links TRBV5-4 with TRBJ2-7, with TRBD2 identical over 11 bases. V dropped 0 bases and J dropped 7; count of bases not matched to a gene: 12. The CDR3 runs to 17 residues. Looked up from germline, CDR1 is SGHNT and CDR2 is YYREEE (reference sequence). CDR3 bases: TGTGCCAGCAGCTTGGCCGTCGGTAGCGGGAGGGCCCGGGAGCAGTACTTC. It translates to CASSLAVGSGRAREQYF.

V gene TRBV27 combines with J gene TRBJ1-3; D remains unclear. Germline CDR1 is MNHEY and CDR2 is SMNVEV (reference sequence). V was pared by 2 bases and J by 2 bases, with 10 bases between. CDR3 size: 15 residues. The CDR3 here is CASSLRANPGNTIYF. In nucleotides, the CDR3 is TGTGCCAGCAGTTTACGAGCAAATCCTGGAAACACCATATATTTT.

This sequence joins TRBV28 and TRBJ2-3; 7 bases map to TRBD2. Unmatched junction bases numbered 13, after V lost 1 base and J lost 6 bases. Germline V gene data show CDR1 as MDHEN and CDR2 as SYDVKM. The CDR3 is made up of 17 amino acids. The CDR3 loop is CASSLLRASGESDTQYF. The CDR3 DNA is TGTGCCAGCAGTTTATTGAGGGCTAGCGGAGAGTCGGATACGCAGTATTTT. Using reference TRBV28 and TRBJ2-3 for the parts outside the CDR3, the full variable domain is DVKVTQSSRYLVKRTGEKVFLECVQDMDHENMFWYRQDPGLGLRLIYFSYDVKMKEKGDIPEGYSVSREKKERFSLILESASTNQTSMYLCASSLLRASGESDTQYFGPGTRLTVL.

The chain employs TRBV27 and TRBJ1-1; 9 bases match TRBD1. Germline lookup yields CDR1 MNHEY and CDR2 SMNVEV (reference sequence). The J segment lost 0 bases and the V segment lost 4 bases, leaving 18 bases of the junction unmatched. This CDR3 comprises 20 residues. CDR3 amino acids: CASSSLRPGQGIHMNTEAFF. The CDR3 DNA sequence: TGTGCCAGCAGTTCCCTACGACCGGGACAGGGTATTCATATGAACACTGAAGCTTTCTTT.

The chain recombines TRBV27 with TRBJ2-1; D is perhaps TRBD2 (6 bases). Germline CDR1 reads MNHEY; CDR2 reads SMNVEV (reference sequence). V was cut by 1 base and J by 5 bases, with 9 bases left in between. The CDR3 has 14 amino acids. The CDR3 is CASSLFGGNNEQFF. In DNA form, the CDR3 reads TGTGCCAGCAGTTTATTCGGGGGTAACAATGAGCAGTTCTTC.